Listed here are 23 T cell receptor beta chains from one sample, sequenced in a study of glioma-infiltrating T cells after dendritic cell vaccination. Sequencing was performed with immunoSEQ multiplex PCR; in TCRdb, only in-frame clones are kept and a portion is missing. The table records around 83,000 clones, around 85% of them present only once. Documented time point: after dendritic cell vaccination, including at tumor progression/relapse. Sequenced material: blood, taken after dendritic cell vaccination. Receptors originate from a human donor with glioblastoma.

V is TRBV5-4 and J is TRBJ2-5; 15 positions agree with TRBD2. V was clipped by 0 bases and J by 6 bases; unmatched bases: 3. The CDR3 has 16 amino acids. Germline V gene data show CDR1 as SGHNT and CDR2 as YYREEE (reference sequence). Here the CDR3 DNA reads TGTGCCAGCAGCTTGGGGACTAGCGGGGGGGCGAAGACCCAGTACTTC. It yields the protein CASSLGTSGGAKTQYF.

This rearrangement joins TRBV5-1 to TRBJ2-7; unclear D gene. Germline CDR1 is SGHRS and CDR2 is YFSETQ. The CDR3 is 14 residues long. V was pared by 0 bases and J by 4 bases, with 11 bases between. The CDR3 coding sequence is TGCGCCAGCAGCTTGGATAGTGCATCATACGAGCAGTACTTC. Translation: CASSLDSASYEQYF.

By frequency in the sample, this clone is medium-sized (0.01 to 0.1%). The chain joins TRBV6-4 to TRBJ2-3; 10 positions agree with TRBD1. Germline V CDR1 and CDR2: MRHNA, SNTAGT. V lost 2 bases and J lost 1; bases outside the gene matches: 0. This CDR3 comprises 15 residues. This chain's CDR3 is CASSDGTGGTDTQYF. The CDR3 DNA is TGTGCCAGCAGTGACGGGACAGGGGGCACAGATACGCAGTATTTT.

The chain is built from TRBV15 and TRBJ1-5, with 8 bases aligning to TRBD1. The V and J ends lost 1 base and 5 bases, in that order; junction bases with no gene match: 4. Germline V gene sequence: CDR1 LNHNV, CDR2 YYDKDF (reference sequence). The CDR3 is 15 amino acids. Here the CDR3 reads CATSRVDRGHQPQHF. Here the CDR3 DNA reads TGTGCCACCAGCAGAGTTGACAGGGGTCATCAGCCCCAGCATTTT.

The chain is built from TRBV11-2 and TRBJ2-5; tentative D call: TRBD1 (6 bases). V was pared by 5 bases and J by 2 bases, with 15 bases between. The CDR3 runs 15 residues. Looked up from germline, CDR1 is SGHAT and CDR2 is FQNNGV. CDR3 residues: CASSATGTIQETQYF. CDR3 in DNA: TGTGCCAGCAGCGCAACCGGGACAATTCAAGAGACCCAGTACTTC. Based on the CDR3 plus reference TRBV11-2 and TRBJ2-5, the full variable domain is EAGVAQSPRYKIIEKRQSVAFWCNPISGHATLYWYQQILGQGPKLLIQFQNNGVVDDSQLPKDRFSAERLKGVDSTLKIQPAKLEDSAVYLCASSATGTIQETQYFGPGTRLLVL.

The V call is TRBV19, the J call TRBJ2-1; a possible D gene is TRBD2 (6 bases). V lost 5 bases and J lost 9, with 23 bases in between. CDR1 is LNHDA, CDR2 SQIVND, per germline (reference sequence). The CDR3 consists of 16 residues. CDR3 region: CASSAGRAGKKGEQFF. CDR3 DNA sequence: TGTGCCAGTAGTGCGGGGCGGGCAGGGAAGAAGGGTGAGCAGTTCTTC.

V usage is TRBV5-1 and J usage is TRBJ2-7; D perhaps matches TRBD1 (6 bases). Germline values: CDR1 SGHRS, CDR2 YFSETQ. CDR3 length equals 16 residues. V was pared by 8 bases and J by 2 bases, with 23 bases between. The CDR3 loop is CASKTRPRDTTYEQYF. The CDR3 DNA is TGCGCCAGTAAAACCCGCCCCCGGGACACCACCTACGAGCAGTACTTC.

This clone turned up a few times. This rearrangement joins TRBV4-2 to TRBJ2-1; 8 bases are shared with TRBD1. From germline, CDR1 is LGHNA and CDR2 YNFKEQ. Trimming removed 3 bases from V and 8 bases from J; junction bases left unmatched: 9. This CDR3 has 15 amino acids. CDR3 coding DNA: TGTGCCAGCAGCCAGGCGGACAGGGAAGGTGATGAGCAGTTCTTC. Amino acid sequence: CASSQADREGDEQFF.

The DNA for the CDR3 is TGTGCCAGCAGGAGCTCCTCCCTTAATGAAAAACTGTTTTTT. Translation gives CASRSSSLNEKLFF. The chain employs TRBV5-4 and TRBJ1-4; no firm D call. CDR1 and CDR2 from the germline V gene are SGHNT and YYREEE (reference sequence). The ends were cut back, 5 bases at V and 4 bases at J, with 12 bases in the middle. CDR3 length: 14 amino acids.

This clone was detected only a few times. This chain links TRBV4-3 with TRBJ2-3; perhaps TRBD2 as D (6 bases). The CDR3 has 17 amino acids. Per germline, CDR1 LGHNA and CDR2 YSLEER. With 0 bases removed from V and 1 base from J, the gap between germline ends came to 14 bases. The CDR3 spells CASSQEGGGGRTDTQYF. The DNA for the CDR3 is TGCGCCAGCAGCCAAGAGGGAGGAGGAGGGCGCACAGATACGCAGTATTTT.

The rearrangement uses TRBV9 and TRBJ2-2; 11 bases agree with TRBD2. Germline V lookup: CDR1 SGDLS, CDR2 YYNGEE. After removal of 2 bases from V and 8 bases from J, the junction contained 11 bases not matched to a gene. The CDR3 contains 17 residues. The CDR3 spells CASSVVAGGPGSGELFF. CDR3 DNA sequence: TGTGCCAGCAGCGTTGTAGCGGGGGGGCCCGGGTCTGGGGAGCTGTTTTTT. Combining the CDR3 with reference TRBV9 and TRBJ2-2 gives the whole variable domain DSGVTQTPKHLITATGQRVTLRCSPRSGDLSVYWYQQSLDQGLQFLIQYYNGEERAKGNILERFSAQQFPDLHSELNLSSLELGDSALYFCASSVVAGGPGSGELFFGEGSRLTVL.

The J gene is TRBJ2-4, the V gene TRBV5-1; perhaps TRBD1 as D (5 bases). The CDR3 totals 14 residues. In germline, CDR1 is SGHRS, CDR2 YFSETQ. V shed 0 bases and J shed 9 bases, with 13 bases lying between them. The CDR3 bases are TGCGCCAGCAGCTTGGGTACAGGTCTTCCCATTCAGTACTTC. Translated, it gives CASSLGTGLPIQYF.

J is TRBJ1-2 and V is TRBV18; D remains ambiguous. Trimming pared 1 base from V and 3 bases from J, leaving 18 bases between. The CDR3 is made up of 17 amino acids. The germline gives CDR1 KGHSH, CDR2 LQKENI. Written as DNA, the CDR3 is TGTGCCAGCTCACCACGGCCCGACGCAGGTGGTCACTATGGCTACACCTTC. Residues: CASSPRPDAGGHYGYTF.

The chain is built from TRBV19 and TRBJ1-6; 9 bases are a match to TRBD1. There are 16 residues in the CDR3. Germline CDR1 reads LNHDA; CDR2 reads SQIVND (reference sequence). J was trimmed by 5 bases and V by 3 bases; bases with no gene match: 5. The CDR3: CASSIPGQGNNSPLHF. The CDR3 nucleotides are TGTGCCAGTAGTATCCCCGGACAGGGGAATAATTCACCCCTCCACTTT.

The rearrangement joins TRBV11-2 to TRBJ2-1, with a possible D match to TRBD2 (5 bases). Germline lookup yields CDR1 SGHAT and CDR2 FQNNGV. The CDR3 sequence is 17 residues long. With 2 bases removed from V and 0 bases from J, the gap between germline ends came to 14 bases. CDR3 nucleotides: TGTGCCAGCAGCTTAAACGCCGGGATTTCCTCCTACAATGAGCAGTTCTTC. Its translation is CASSLNAGISSYNEQFF.

Here the CDR3 DNA reads TGTGCCAGCAGCTTGGAGACAGGGGGCGTCTATGGCTACACCTTC. Translated, it gives CASSLETGGVYGYTF. V and J are TRBV5-4 and TRBJ1-2, with 10 bases identical to TRBD1. Germline V CDR1 and CDR2: SGHNT, YYREEE (reference sequence). There are 15 residues in the CDR3. The V segment lost 0 bases and the J segment 4 bases; nucleotides outside the gene matches: 3.

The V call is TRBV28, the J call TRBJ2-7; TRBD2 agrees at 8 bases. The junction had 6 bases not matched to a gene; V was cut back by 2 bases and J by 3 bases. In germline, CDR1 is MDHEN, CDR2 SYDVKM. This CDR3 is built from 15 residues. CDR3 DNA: TGTGCCAGCAGTTTAGGTGGGGCGGGGGGCTACGAGCAGTACTTC. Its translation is CASSLGGAGGYEQYF.

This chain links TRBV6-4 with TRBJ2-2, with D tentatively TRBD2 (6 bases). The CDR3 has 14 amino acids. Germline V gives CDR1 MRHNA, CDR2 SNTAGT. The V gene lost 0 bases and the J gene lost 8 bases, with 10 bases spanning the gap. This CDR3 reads CASSDSSAGGELFF. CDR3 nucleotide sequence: TGTGCCAGCAGTGACTCTTCGGCGGGGGGGGAGCTGTTTTTT.

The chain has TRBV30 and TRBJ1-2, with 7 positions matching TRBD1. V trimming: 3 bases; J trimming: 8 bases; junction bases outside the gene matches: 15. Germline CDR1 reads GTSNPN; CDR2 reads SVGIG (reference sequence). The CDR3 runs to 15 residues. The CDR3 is CAWSASAGGESGYTF. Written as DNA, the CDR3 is TGTGCCTGGAGCGCCTCGGCAGGGGGAGAGTCAGGCTACACCTTC.

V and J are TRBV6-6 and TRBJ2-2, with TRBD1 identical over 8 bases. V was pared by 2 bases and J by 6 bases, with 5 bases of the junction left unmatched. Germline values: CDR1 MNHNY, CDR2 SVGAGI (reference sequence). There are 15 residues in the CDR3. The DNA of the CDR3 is TGTGCCAGCAGTTACACCGGGACAGGAGCCGGGGAGCTGTTTTTT. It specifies CASSYTGTGAGELFF.

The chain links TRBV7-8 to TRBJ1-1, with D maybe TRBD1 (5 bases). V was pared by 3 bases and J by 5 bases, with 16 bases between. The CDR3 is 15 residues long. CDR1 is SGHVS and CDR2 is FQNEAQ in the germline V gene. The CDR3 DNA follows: TGTGCCAGCAGCTTGGGGCCCGGTGAGAGAACTGAAGCTTTCTTT. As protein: CASSLGPGERTEAFF.

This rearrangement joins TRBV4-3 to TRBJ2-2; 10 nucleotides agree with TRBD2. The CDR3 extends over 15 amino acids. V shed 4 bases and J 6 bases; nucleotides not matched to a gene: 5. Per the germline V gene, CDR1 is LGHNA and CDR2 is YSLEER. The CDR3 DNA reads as TGCGCCAGCAGCCCCCTAGCGGGGGAAGCCGGGGAGCTGTTTTTT. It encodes CASSPLAGEAGELFF.

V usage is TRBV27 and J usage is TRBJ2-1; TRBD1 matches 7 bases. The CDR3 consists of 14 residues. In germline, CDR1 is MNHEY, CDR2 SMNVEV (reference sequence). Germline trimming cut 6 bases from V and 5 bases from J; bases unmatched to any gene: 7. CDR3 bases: TGTGCCAGCAGCCAGACAGGGTCGAACAATGAGCAGTTCTTC. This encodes CASSQTGSNNEQFF.